Listed below are T cell receptor beta chains from one sample, sequenced in a study of CD4 T cells in relation to SARS-CoV-2 and coronaviruses. Their recognized antigens are unknown. The assay was immunoSEQ multiplex PCR, and TCRdb's table has in-frame clones only and misses some. Found here are about 19,000 clones, 77% of them singletons; the top ten hold 15% to 19%. The material sequenced was CD4+ T cells from PBMCs, cultured in vitro. Receptors were obtained from a human donor in good health. CDR3s include the opening cysteine and the closing phenylalanine or tryptophan. A D gene is named only where the DNA matches it firmly. Size is stated for part of the rows, as once, few or many counts, or as a class when the clone is expanded.

d_gene,abundance,j_gene,v_gene,CDR3nt,CDR3aa
TRBD1,medium-sized,TRBJ1-1,TRBV5-1,TGCGCCAGCAGCTGGGACAGCCGGAATGAAGCTTTCTTT,CASSWDSRNEAFF
NA,NA,TRBJ2-7,TRBV12-5,TGTGCTAGTGCCCAGACAGTCCTCCGTAAGCAGTACTTC,CASAQTVLRKQYF
TRBD2,NA,TRBJ2-2,TRBV10-2,TGCGCCAGCAGGCCAGCGGGAGGGCTAGGAACCGGGGAGCTGTTTTTT,CASRPAGGLGTGELFF
TRBD1,NA,TRBJ2-6,TRBV5-1,TGCGCCAGCAGCTTGAGACAGGGGCCTGGGGCCAACGTCCTGACTTTC,CASSLRQGPGANVLTF
TRBD1,NA,TRBJ2-7,TRBV3-1/TRBV3-2,TGTGCCAGCAGCCAAGGGACAGGGGGACCCTACGAGCAGTACTTC,CASSQGTGGPYEQYF
NA,once,TRBJ2-5,TRBV18,TGTGCCAGCTCACCAACCCCCGAGAGAGAGACCCAGTACTTC,CASSPTPERETQYF
NA,NA,TRBJ1-2,TRBV6-4,TGTGCCAGCAGTGACTCGACTCGGCGGGGCCCCGGTGGCTACACCTTC,CASSDSTRRGPGGYTF
TRBD1,once,TRBJ2-7,TRBV5-6,TGTGCCAGCAGCTTGTGGGGACAGGGTCTTTTCCACGAGCAGTACTTC,CASSLWGQGLFHEQYF
TRBD1,few,TRBJ2-5,TRBV28,TGTGCCAGCAGTGGGTGGGACAGGAGCCAAGAGACCCAGTACTTC,CASSGWDRSQETQYF
NA,NA,TRBJ1-2,TRBV6-5,TGTGCCAGCGGCGCCGGGCAGCTCTATGGCTACACCTTC,CASGAGQLYGYTF
TRBD2,NA,TRBJ2-1,TRBV2,TGTGCCAGCAACCCGGGACTAGCGTTCGGAAATGAGCAGTTCTTC,CASNPGLAFGNEQFF
NA,NA,TRBJ1-2,TRBV10-3,TGTGCCATCAGTGAAAACAGGGACGACTATGGCTACACCTTC,CAISENRDDYGYTF
NA,NA,TRBJ2-7,TRBV2,TGTGCCAGCAGCCTTCGCGGATACTACGAGCAGTACTTC,CASSLRGYYEQYF
NA,NA,TRBJ2-7,TRBV29-1,TGCAGCTTCCGGGATAGCTCCTACGAGCAGTACTTC,CSFRDSSYEQYF
NA,large,TRBJ2-1,TRBV11-3,TGTGCCAGCAGCTTATCGGCTAATGAGCAGTTCTTC,CASSLSANEQFF
NA,few,TRBJ2-7,TRBV3-1/TRBV3-2,TGTGCCAGCAGCCAAGAGGGACCGTACGGGCAGTACTTC,CASSQEGPYGQYF
NA,NA,TRBJ2-2,TRBV19,TGTGCCAGTAGTATTGAGTGGATGGGGGAGCTGTTTTTT,CASSIEWMGELFF
TRBD1,NA,TRBJ1-6,TRBV9,TGTGCCAGCAGCGTAGGGACAGGGGGTAATTCACCCCTCCACTTT,CASSVGTGGNSPLHF
NA,NA,TRBJ1-1,TRBV24-1,TGTGCCACCAGGGGGGAGGGAGGGGACACTGAAGCTTTCTTT,CATRGEGGDTEAFF
TRBD2,NA,TRBJ2-1,TRBV18,TGTGCCAGCTCACCATTAGCGGGAGCGCGCAATGAGCAGTTCTTC,CASSPLAGARNEQFF
TRBD2,NA,TRBJ2-1,TRBV5-1,TGCGCCAGCAGCGCGAGACTAGCGGGAGGGGAGAGTGAGCAGTTCTTC,CASSARLAGGESEQFF
NA,NA,TRBJ1-1,TRBV2,TGTGCCAGCAGCGGTTCAGGACCGCCGGGTACTGAAGCTTTCTTT,CASSGSGPPGTEAFF
TRBD1,NA,TRBJ1-6,TRBV2,TGTGCCAGCAGCCCGGGACAGAATAATTCACCCCTCCACTTT,CASSPGQNNSPLHF
NA,NA,TRBJ2-5,TRBV6-1,TGTGCCAGCAGTGAGCCACGTGGGGGAGAGACCCAGTACTTC,CASSEPRGGETQYF
NA,NA,TRBJ1-5,TRBV20-1,TGCAGTGCTAGTAACATGAATCAGCCCCAGCATTTT,CSASNMNQPQHF
NA,large,TRBJ2-2,TRBV7-3,TGTGCCAGCAGCTCCTATTTAGGGACTAACACCGGGGAGCTGTTTTTT,CASSSYLGTNTGELFF
NA,NA,TRBJ2-7,TRBV6-6,TGTGCCAGCACCGTGGATTACGAGCAGTACTTC,CASTVDYEQYF
NA,NA,TRBJ1-6,TRBV30,TGTGCCTGGAAACCCCGCGTTCGACTTTCCGACAGATTAGATCGATCACCCCTCCACTTT,CAWKPRVRLSDRLDRSPLHF
NA,few,TRBJ2-1,TRBV6-5,TGTGCCAGCAAAAAGGGAATCTACAATGAGCAGTTCTTC,CASKKGIYNEQFF
NA,NA,TRBJ2-2,TRBV27,TGTGCCAGCAGTCGACTAGTTCGGGACACCGGGGAGCTGTTTTTT,CASSRLVRDTGELFF
NA,NA,TRBJ1-5,TRBV27,TGTGCCAGCAGCTCCTCCAGCGGATATAGCAATCAGCCCCAGCATTTT,CASSSSSGYSNQPQHF
NA,NA,TRBJ2-3,TRBV5-6,TGTGCCAGCAGCGGAAGCGGCAGCACAGATACGCAGTATTTT,CASSGSGSTDTQYF
NA,NA,TRBJ2-2,TRBV6-5,TGTGCCAGCAAAGTCTCACACACCGGGGAGCTGTTTTTT,CASKVSHTGELFF